This is a list of T cell receptor beta chains from one sample in a study of CD8+CD57+ T cells in acquired aplastic anemia. One entry per CDR3 protein results from TCRdb running MiXCR on the reads. The top ten clones hold 65% of a sample with approximately 100,000 distinct CDR3 sequences, 55% to 70% of them seen once. The sample was sorted CD4+, CD8+, or CD8+CD57+ T cells (not recorded which) from PBMCs. The receptors originated from a human donor with aplastic anemia. Both conserved end residues are part of each CDR3. Fields, in order: D gene, J gene, clone size, V gene, CDR3 DNA, CDR3 protein. D genes are given only for firm matches. Expanded clones are given a class, and other clones once, few, many or no size at all.

D: .; J: TRBJ2-7; size: few; V: TRBV20-1; DNA: TGCAGTGCTAGGCGCGGAGCCTACGAGCAGTACTTC; CDR3: CSARRGAYEQYF
D: TRBD2; J: TRBJ2-1; size: .; V: TRBV20-1; DNA: TGCAGTGCTAGAGATCCATCTAGCGGGAGGGCCAGGGATGAGCAGTTCTTC; CDR3: CSARDPSSGRARDEQFF
D: .; J: TRBJ2-5; size: .; V: TRBV20-1; DNA: TGCAGTGCTAGAGCTCCATTGGAGCAAGAGACCCAGTACTTC; CDR3: CSARAPLEQETQYF
D: TRBD1; J: TRBJ2-7; size: .; V: TRBV7-9; DNA: TGTGCCAGCGGGACAGGGGACGCCTACGAGCAGTACTTC; CDR3: CASGTGDAYEQYF
D: TRBD2; J: TRBJ2-1; size: .; V: TRBV12-3/TRBV12-4; DNA: TGTGCCAGCAGTCCCGGGGAGGAGGGAGGGAATGAGCAGTTCTTC; CDR3: CASSPGEEGGNEQFF
D: .; J: TRBJ2-7; size: .; V: TRBV6-5; DNA: TGTGCCAGCAGTTACAGCAGGGGCGAGCAGTACTTC; CDR3: CASSYSRGEQYF
D: .; J: TRBJ1-6; size: once; V: TRBV20-1; DNA: TGCAGTGCTAGAGGGGCAGGGATGGATTCACCCCTCCACTTT; CDR3: CSARGAGMDSPLHF
D: .; J: TRBJ2-4; size: .; V: TRBV2; DNA: TGTGCCAGCAGTTGGCGGCAGGGAGCCAAAAACATTCAGTACTTC; CDR3: CASSWRQGAKNIQYF
D: .; J: TRBJ2-2; size: few; V: TRBV19; DNA: TGTGCCTCTTGGGGGAGACAGAACACCGGGGAGCTGTTTTTT; CDR3: CASWGRQNTGELFF
D: .; J: TRBJ2-7; size: .; V: TRBV6-1; DNA: TGTGCCAGCAGTGATAATGGACACCACTTC; CDR3: CASSDNGHHF
D: .; J: TRBJ2-7; size: .; V: TRBV11-1; DNA: TGTGCCAGCAGTTACGATAATCGTGGGCCCTTCACCTACGAGCAGTACTTC; CDR3: CASSYDNRGPFTYEQYF
D: TRBD1; J: TRBJ2-1; size: many; V: TRBV15; DNA: TGTGCCACCAGCAGAGATAGGGACAGGGGGCCCAATGAGCAGTTCTTC; CDR3: CATSRDRDRGPNEQFF
D: TRBD2; J: TRBJ2-3; size: .; V: TRBV12-3/TRBV12-4; DNA: TGTGCCAGCAGCGAAAGCGGGGACACAGATACGCAGTATTTT; CDR3: CASSESGDTDTQYF
D: TRBD1; J: TRBJ1-4; size: few; V: TRBV29-1; DNA: TGCAGCGTGGGACAGGGGGGTGAAAAACTGTTTTTT; CDR3: CSVGQGGEKLFF
D: .; J: TRBJ1-1; size: .; V: TRBV5-1; DNA: TGCGCCAGCAGCGTACAGGTGAACACTGAAGCTTTCTTT; CDR3: CASSVQVNTEAFF
D: .; J: TRBJ2-1; size: .; V: TRBV7-6; DNA: TGTGCCAGCAGCTTGGAGGGGAGGAGGGATGAGCAGTTCTTC; CDR3: CASSLEGRRDEQFF
D: .; J: TRBJ1-6; size: few; V: TRBV5-1; DNA: TGCGCCAGCAATCGGGAGGGAGCAACCTATAATTCACCCCTCCACTTT; CDR3: CASNREGATYNSPLHF